This T cell receptor beta chain was documented in a study of Ad26.COV2.S vaccination and SARS-CoV-2 variants (dated by TCRdb to the early 2020s). For the study in its entirety: Vaccine-arm donors were drawn from COV1001, a multicentre, randomized, double-blind, placebo-controlled phase I-IIa trial of Ad26.COV2.S in healthy adults. Dosing of Ad26.COV2.S was intramuscular, at either 5x10^10 or 1x10^11 viral particles, delivered as one shot or as two shots spaced 56 days apart. The specificity and breadth of SARS-CoV-2-reactive T cell receptors after Ad26.COV2.S vaccination were assessed by TCRbeta repertoire sequencing. Trial participants were randomized into five groups of five, in which low-dose or high-dose Ad26.COV2.S was given once or twice, or placebo was given on both occasions. Blinding of investigators to trial group allocation was maintained during experiments and outcome assessment. A total of roughly 30 samples were included in the TCR-sequenced set, comprising approximately 20 Ad26.COV2.S vaccine recipients, 5 placebo recipients and 8 SARS-CoV-2 convalescent individuals.

With respect to this clone: Its antigen is currently not known. Qualities for individual bases were not recorded, and no much larger clone is one base off.

The CDR3 holds 13 amino acids from the cysteine to the phenylalanine. Solely the CDR3 DNA is kept, with 39 bases framed from the first base. From the germline V gene (reference sequence), CDR1 is MNHNY and CDR2 is SVGAGI. The germline V and J ends show losses of 6 bases and 4 bases respectively, and no gene match explains 3 bases of the junction. The treatment or condition label of this sample denotes: about 20 received Ad26.COV2.S at low or high dose, single or two shots; about 5 received placebo; per-sample allocation not given. Repertoires of vaccine and placebo recipients were sequenced from samples taken on day 63 after the first injection. Between 29 July and 7 August 2020, Cohort 1b enrolled about 27 adults aged 18-55 years at one site in Boston, USA. Ad26.COV2.S consisted of a replication-incompetent adenovirus type 26 vector by which a prefusion-stabilized SARS-CoV-2 spike protein from the original Wuhan strain was expressed.

The immunoSEQ Assay was the method used to sequence TCRbeta CDR3 regions. After extraction, genomic DNA underwent amplification by bias-controlled multiplex PCR, followed by high-throughput sequencing. Under the source paper's analysis protocol: To quantify the absolute abundance of every unique TCRbeta CDR3 region, sequences were collapsed and filtered. T cell fraction was estimated by normalizing TCRbeta template counts to usable DNA, which was measured by amplifying reference genes present in all nucleated cells. Repertoire TCRs were annotated as SARS-CoV-2-specific when V gene, CDR3 amino acid sequence and J gene were exactly matched to a known reactive TCR set. The reference SARS-CoV-2 TCR set came from MIRA and was filtered for enrichment in COVID-19-positive ImmuneCODE repertoires, removing public or cross-reactive TCRs. Using the MIRA antigens, annotated TCRs were further analysed by specific ORF or by position within an ORF. Depth was the summed frequency of annotated unique rearrangements, while breadth was defined as annotated unique rearrangements over total unique productive rearrangements. Two-sided Wilcoxon rank-sum tests were used to compare TCR breadth between groups. TCRdb limited this immuneACCESS table to in-frame rearrangements with V and J called. A share of clones is missing; checked studies link under half to unresolved V genes, and the rest is unexplained. V and J calls and clone size come straight from that table; D and trimming were deduced from the DNA. The sample table records 350,000 to 500,000 clones; about 90% of these occur just once. About 4.4% of the sample lies in the top ten.

The study at large found these results: Compared with placebo recipients, Ad26.COV2.S recipients showed higher spike-specific TCR breadth (P = 0.0014). It was noted by the authors that total T cell responses may have been underestimated by the TCR breadth and depth analyses. Vaccine and placebo recipients had similar non-spike TCR breadth, a finding consistent with the vaccine containing only spike. The study was not powered to compare responses between vaccine doses or regimens. After vaccination, spike-specific CD8+ and CD4+ T cell responses were reported to show substantial breadth.

This receptor was identified in a person between 18 and 60 years old who received the Ad26.COV2.S COVID-19 vaccine or a placebo. This receptor chain uses TRBV6-6 and TRBJ2-1; 7 bases in the middle match TRBD1. The material sequenced was peripheral blood, taken in a trial of Ad26.COV2.S vaccine versus placebo. This receptor has the CDR3 CASRDRYYNEQFF. The nucleotides are TGTGCCAGCAGGGACAGGTATTACAATGAGCAGTTCTTC.